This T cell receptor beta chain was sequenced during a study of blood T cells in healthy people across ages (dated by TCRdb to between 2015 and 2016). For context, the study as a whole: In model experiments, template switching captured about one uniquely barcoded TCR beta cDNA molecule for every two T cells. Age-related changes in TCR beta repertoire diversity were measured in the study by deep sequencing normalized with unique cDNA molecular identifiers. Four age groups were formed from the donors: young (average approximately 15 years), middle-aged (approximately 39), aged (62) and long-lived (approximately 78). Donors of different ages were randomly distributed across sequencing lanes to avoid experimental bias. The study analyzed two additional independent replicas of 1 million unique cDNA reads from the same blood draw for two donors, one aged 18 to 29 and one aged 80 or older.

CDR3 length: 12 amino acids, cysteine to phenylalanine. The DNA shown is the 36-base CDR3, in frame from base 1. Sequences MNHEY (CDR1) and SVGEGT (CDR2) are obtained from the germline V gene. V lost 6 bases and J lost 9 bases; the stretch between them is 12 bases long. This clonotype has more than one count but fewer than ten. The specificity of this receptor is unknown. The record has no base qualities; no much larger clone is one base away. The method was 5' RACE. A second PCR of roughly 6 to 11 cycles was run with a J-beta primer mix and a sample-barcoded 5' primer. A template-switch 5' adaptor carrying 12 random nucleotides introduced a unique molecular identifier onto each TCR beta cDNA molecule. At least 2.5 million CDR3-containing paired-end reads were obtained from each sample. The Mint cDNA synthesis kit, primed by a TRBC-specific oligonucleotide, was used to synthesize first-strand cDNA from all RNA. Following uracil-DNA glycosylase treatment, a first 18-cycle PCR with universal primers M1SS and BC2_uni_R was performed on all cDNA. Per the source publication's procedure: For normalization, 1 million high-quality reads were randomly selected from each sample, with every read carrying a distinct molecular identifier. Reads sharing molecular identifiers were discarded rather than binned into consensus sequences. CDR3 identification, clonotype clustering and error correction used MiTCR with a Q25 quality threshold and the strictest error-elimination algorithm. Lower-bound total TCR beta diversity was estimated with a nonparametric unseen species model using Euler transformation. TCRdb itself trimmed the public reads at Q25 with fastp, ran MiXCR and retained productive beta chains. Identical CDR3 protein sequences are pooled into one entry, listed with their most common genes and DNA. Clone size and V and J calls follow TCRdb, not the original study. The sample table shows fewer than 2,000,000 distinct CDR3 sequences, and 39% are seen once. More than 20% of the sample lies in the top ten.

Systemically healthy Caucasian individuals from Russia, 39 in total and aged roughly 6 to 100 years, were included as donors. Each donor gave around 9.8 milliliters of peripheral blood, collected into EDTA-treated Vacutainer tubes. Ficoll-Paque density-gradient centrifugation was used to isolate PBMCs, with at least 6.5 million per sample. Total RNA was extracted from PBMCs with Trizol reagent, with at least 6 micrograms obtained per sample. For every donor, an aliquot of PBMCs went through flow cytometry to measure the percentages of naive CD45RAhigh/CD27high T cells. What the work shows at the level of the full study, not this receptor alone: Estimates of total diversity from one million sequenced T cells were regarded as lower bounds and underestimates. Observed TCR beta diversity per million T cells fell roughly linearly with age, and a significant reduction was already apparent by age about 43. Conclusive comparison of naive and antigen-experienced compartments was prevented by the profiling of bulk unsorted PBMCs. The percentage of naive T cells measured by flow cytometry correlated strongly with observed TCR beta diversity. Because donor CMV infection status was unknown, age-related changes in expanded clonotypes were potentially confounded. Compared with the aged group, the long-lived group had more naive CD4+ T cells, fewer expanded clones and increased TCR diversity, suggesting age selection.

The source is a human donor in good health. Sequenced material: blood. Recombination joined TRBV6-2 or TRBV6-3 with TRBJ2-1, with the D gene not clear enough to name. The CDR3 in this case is CASSPSPGEQFF. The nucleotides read TGTGCCAGCAGCCCTTCACCCGGTGAGCAGTTCTTC.